Following are 7 T cell receptor beta chains from one sample sequenced in a study of cytomegalovirus exposure and HLA in healthy donors. The PCR was carried out with 60 Vbeta primers and 13 Jbeta primers. This table comes from immunoSEQ multiplex PCR, and its TCRdb copy is limited to in-frame clones, with some not included. The sample lists over 150,000 clones, about 80% occurring once. Sequencing input: PBMCs. The receptors come from a woman between 50 and 59 years old in good health and CMV-seronegative.

The V and J genes are TRBV2 and TRBJ2-7, with 10 bases identical to TRBD1. Germline assignment: CDR1 SNHLY and CDR2 FYNNEI. The CDR3 extends over 14 amino acids. Trimming took 6 bases from V and 3 from J; bases not matched to a gene: 5. The CDR3 nucleotides read TGTGCCAGCAGAGGGACAGGGGTCCTCTACGAGCAGTACTTC. It specifies CASRGTGVLYEQYF.

This rearrangement joins TRBV10-1 to TRBJ2-3; TRBD1 might be the D (5 bases). V was shortened by 4 bases and J by 6 bases, with 11 bases between the two germline ends. There are 13 residues in the CDR3. Germline V gene sequence: CDR1 WNHNN, CDR2 SYGVQD (reference sequence). Written as DNA, the CDR3 is TGCGCCAGCAGTGTAGGGGCTTCGGATACGCAGTATTTT. Its protein product is CASSVGASDTQYF.

This clone was counted between two and nine times. The chain has TRBV5-8 and TRBJ2-3; D is undetermined. This CDR3 contains 14 residues. The germline V gene encodes CDR1 SGHTS and CDR2 YDEGEE. Trimming pared 0 bases from V and 2 bases from J, leaving 7 bases between. CDR3 in DNA: TGTGCCAGCAGCTTGGGAGTTCACACAGATACGCAGTATTTT. Its translation: CASSLGVHTDTQYF.

The rearrangement links TRBV9 to TRBJ1-2, with TRBD1 matching 9 bases. The V segment lost 3 bases and the J segment 1 base; nucleotides outside the gene matches: 4. CDR3 length equals 15 residues. In germline, CDR1 is SGDLS, CDR2 YYNGEE. The CDR3 sequence is CASSARTGDNYGYTF. CDR3 coding DNA: TGTGCCAGCAGCGCCCGGACAGGGGATAACTATGGCTACACCTTC.

This chain uses TRBV27 with TRBJ2-1; TRBD1 agrees at 9 bases. After removal of 7 bases from V and 4 bases from J, the junction contained 11 bases not matched to a gene. This CDR3 is 16 amino acids long. CDR1 MNHEY and CDR2 SMNVEV come from the germline V gene (reference sequence). The CDR3 loop is CASTMVDRGVYNEQFF. The CDR3 DNA reads as TGTGCCAGCACAATGGTAGACAGGGGGGTATACAATGAGCAGTTCTTC.

The V gene is TRBV6-7, the J gene TRBJ2-2, with D perhaps TRBD2 (6 bases). TRBV6-7 is an open reading frame whose function is uncertain. Trimming removed 10 bases from V and 4 bases from J, with 25 bases in between. The CDR3 sequence is 17 residues long. In DNA form, the CDR3 reads TGTGCCACTAAGAGTCCCAATAGGGACTCCTCCACCGGGGAGCTGTTTTTT. It is translated as CATKSPNRDSSTGELFF.

The chain has TRBV9 and TRBJ1-2; TRBD1 agrees at 7 bases. V gave up 3 bases and J gave up 2 bases; unmatched junction bases: 13. The germline gives CDR1 SGDLS, CDR2 YYNGEE. This CDR3 is 17 amino acids long. CDR3 DNA: TGTGCCAGCAGCGCGCCGGACAGGCCTTATCTAAACTATGGCTACACCTTC. This translates into CASSAPDRPYLNYGYTF.